The next 25 T cell receptor beta chains were all read from a single sample in a study of T cell responses to AZD1222 COVID-19 vaccine. Data came from immunoSEQ multiplex PCR; TCRdb stores just in-frame clones and leaves some out. The table shows 150,000 to 200,000 clones, with more than 85% occurring only once. Material: peripheral blood, obtained on day 0 of AZD1222 vaccination. The origin of the receptors is an adult in good health.

The chain carries TRBV28 and TRBJ2-7; D call uncertain. CDR1 is MDHEN and CDR2 is SYDVKM in the germline V gene. This CDR3 region has 17 residues. Trimming left V 5 bases short and J 5 bases short, with 25 bases between. CDR3 in DNA: TGTGCCAGCAGTCAGTGGGCTGGAAGGGAAAGGAAGCACGAGCAGTACTTC. This translates into CASSQWAGRERKHEQYF. Using reference TRBV28 and TRBJ2-7 for the parts outside the CDR3, the full variable domain is DVKVTQSSRYLVKRTGEKVFLECVQDMDHENMFWYRQDPGLGLRLIYFSYDVKMKEKGDIPEGYSVSREKKERFSLILESASTNQTSMYLCASSQWAGRERKHEQYFGPGTRLTVT.

The chain employs TRBV28 and TRBJ1-1; D gene unclear. CDR1 and CDR2 from the germline V gene are MDHEN and SYDVKM. This CDR3 is 12 amino acids long. Trimming took off 5 bases at V and 4 bases at J, with 8 bases between the two ends. For the CDR3, the DNA is TGTGCCAGCAGTCCCCCGATCACTGAAGCTTTCTTT. It encodes CASSPPITEAFF.

The chain couples TRBV6-5 to TRBJ1-1, with 7 nucleotides matching TRBD1. CDR1 and CDR2 from the germline V gene are MNHEY and SVGAGI. J was trimmed by 4 bases and V by 6 bases; bases with no gene match: 5. This CDR3 spans 13 amino acids. CDR3 in amino acids: CASSPGTATEAFF. Here the CDR3 DNA reads TGTGCCAGCAGCCCAGGGACAGCCACTGAAGCTTTCTTT.

The rearrangement joins TRBV11-2 to TRBJ1-1; possible D gene TRBD1, 6 bases. Trimming took 3 bases from V and 4 from J, leaving 12 bases between them. CDR3 length equals 14 residues. Germline CDR1 is SGHAT and CDR2 is FQNNGV. CDR3 region: CASSFSWGATEAFF. The CDR3 nucleotides read TGTGCCAGCAGCTTTTCCTGGGGGGCCACTGAAGCTTTCTTT.

The gene calls are TRBV4-1 and TRBJ1-2; 10 positions agree with TRBD1. CDR1 and CDR2 from the germline V gene are MGHRA and YSYEKL. The CDR3 length is 18 residues. V dropped 0 bases and J dropped 3; count of bases not matched to a gene: 10. CDR3 sequence: CASSQDLGDRGSHYGYTF. CDR3 nucleotide sequence: TGCGCCAGCAGCCAAGATCTCGGGGACAGGGGATCCCACTATGGCTACACCTTC.

The chain joins TRBV27 to TRBJ2-7, with D possibly being TRBD1 or TRBD2 (5 bases each). Germline V gene sequence: CDR1 MNHEY, CDR2 SMNVEV (reference sequence). V was shortened by 3 bases and J by 1 base, with 19 bases between the two germline ends. The CDR3 covers 17 residues. The DNA of the CDR3 is TGTGCCAGCAGTTTTCTAGCCCCTTCTGAGGGGTCCTACGAGCAGTACTTC. Its translation is CASSFLAPSEGSYEQYF.

This chain uses TRBV3-1 (or the pseudogene TRBV3-2) with TRBJ1-6; D gene uncertain. This CDR3 is built from 15 residues. The V and J ends lost 3 bases and 7 bases respectively, with 13 bases between them. Germline lookup yields CDR1 LGHDT and CDR2 YNNKEL (reference sequence). The CDR3 reads CASSQTARTNSPLHF. In DNA, the CDR3 is TGTGCCAGCAGCCAGACGGCACGGACCAATTCACCCCTCCACTTT.

The V and J genes are TRBV5-8 and TRBJ2-2; D possibly corresponds to TRBD2 (5 bases). Between the trimmed V and J ends, which lost 5 bases and 0 bases, there was a span of 17 bases. Germline CDR1 and CDR2: SGHTS and YDEGEE. The CDR3 spans 17 residues. The CDR3 is CASSPGNLATNTGELFF. CDR3 sequence (DNA): TGTGCCAGCAGTCCGGGTAACCTAGCCACGAACACCGGGGAGCTGTTTTTT.

DNA for the CDR3: TGTGCCAGCAGCCCCTTACGGGGGGATGGTGTCAGTGAGGCTTTCTTT. This encodes CASSPLRGDGVSEAFF. V is TRBV14 and J is TRBJ1-1; a weak D match, TRBD1 (5 bases). Trimming took 4 bases from V and 11 from J, leaving 26 bases between them. The CDR3 is 16 residues long. Germline loops: CDR1 SGHDN, CDR2 FVKESK.

The chain uses TRBV7-9 and TRBJ1-5; D may be TRBD1 (5 bases). V lost 5 bases to trimming and J lost 7 bases, with 12 bases between them. This CDR3 is 13 amino acids long. Looked up from germline, CDR1 is SEHNR and CDR2 is FQNEAQ (reference sequence). CDR3 DNA sequence: TGTGCCAGCAGCGCCAGGAGGGACCAGCCCCAGCATTTT. Protein: CASSARRDQPQHF. The full variable domain, its missing parts supplied by reference TRBV7-9 and TRBJ1-5, is DTGVSQNPRHKITKRGQNVTFRCDPISEHNRLYWYRQTLGQGPEFLTYFQNEAQLEKSRLLSDRFSAERPKGSFSTLEIQRTEQGDSAMYLCASSARRDQPQHFGDGTRLSIL.

V is TRBV7-2 and J is TRBJ2-7; the D gene is possibly TRBD1 (5 bases). V was pared by 1 base and J by 2 bases, with 9 bases between. Germline V CDR1 and CDR2: SGHTA, FQGNSA. This CDR3 is 14 amino acids long. The CDR3 sequence: CASSLEGAAYEQYF. CDR3 sequence (DNA): TGTGCCAGCAGCTTAGAAGGGGCAGCCTACGAGCAGTACTTC.

This chain uses TRBV10-3 with TRBJ1-1; no firm D call. The CDR3 is 12 residues long. The germline CDR1 and CDR2 sequences are ENHRY and SYGVKD. V dropped 4 bases and J dropped 0 bases, with 3 bases sitting between them. The CDR3, as DNA: TGTGCCATCAGTGGAGTGAACACTGAAGCTTTCTTT. Its translation is CAISGVNTEAFF.

Remarks on this clone: Mismatch with germline at one junction end may stem from a read error. J is TRBJ2-3 and V is TRBV5-1, with 7 bases identical to TRBD2. The CDR3 totals 11 residues. Germline CDR1 is SGHRS and CDR2 is YFSETQ. The chain's CDR3 is CASSPGRVAHF. Written as DNA, the CDR3 is TGCGCCAGCAGCCCGGGGAGGGTGGCACATTTT.

This clone was seen once. The CDR3 loop reads CASSQEGESPLHF. In DNA, the CDR3 is TGTGCCAGCAGTCAAGAGGGGGAATCACCCCTCCACTTT. The chain couples TRBV2 to TRBJ1-6, with D perhaps matching TRBD1 (6 bases). The CDR3 spans 13 residues. The V and J ends lost 5 bases and 10 bases respectively, with 12 bases between them. Germline V gives CDR1 SNHLY, CDR2 FYNNEI.

The chain combines TRBV13 with TRBJ1-3; D is undetermined. Germline CDR1 PRHDT, CDR2 FYEKMQ (reference sequence). The CDR3 consists of 12 residues. V was shortened by 5 bases and J by 4 bases, with 6 bases between the two germline ends. CDR3 sequence reads: CASSRGGNTIYF. CDR3 nucleotides: TGTGCCAGCAGCCGAGGAGGAAACACCATATATTTT.

The chain employs TRBV19 and TRBJ1-5, with 7 bases lining up with TRBD1. Germline CDR1 reads LNHDA; CDR2 reads SQIVND (reference sequence). Trimming cost V 7 bases and J 0 bases; bases outside gene matches: 6. The CDR3 loop spans 15 amino acids. Here the CDR3 reads CASMAGGYSNQPQHF. The CDR3, as DNA: TGTGCCAGTATGGCAGGGGGATATAGCAATCAGCCCCAGCATTTT.

The genes are TRBV10-3 and TRBJ2-7; D unclear. From germline, CDR1 is ENHRY and CDR2 SYGVKD. This CDR3 is 15 amino acids long. The V end lost 3 bases, the J end lost 1 base, and 13 bases lay between the germline ends. This chain's CDR3 is CAISDPGHPSYEQYF. CDR3 sequence (DNA): TGTGCCATCAGTGATCCGGGCCACCCTTCCTACGAGCAGTACTTC.

This clone was observed a handful of times. The chain combines TRBV2 with TRBJ2-1, with a possible D match to TRBD1 (6 bases). The CDR3 has 13 residues. Trimming cost V 6 bases and J 6 bases, with 12 bases left between them. CDR1 SNHLY and CDR2 FYNNEI come from the germline V gene. CDR3 nucleotides: TGTGCCAGCAGCACCCTCAGGGGCAATGAGCAGTTCTTC. It is translated as CASSTLRGNEQFF.

This clone appeared a few times. The chain has TRBV30 and TRBJ2-3; TRBD2 aligns across 10 bases. The CDR3 spans 14 residues. Germline lookup yields CDR1 GTSNPN and CDR2 SVGIG (reference sequence). Trimming took 4 bases from V and 3 from J; bases not matched to a gene: 4. CDR3 nucleotide sequence: TGTGCCTGGAATAAGGGACTAGCGACAGATACGCAGTATTTT. Encoded protein: CAWNKGLATDTQYF.

This clone occurred once. The J gene is TRBJ2-1, the V gene TRBV7-2; D may be TRBD1 or TRBD2 (6 bases each). This CDR3 contains 16 residues. Germline V CDR1 and CDR2: SGHTA, FQGNSA. With 2 bases removed from V and 5 bases from J, the gap between germline ends came to 16 bases. The CDR3 reads CASSLWGAGDHNEQFF. CDR3 sequence (DNA): TGTGCCAGCAGCTTATGGGGGGCAGGGGACCACAATGAGCAGTTCTTC.

The chain has TRBV19 and TRBJ1-5; 9 bases line up with TRBD1. With 6 bases clipped from V and 5 bases from J, the junction kept 11 bases outside the gene matches. CDR1 is LNHDA, CDR2 SQIVND, per germline (reference sequence). The CDR3 consists of 16 residues. The CDR3 DNA reads as TGTGCCAGTAGGGGGGGGACAGGGCTGAAGGATCAGCCCCAGCATTTT. Translating it yields CASRGGTGLKDQPQHF.

The chain combines TRBV5-1 with TRBJ1-2; weak D call: TRBD1 (6 bases). CDR3 length: 15 residues. V lost 1 base to trimming and J lost 2 bases, with 12 bases between them. The germline gives CDR1 SGHRS, CDR2 YFSETQ. This chain's CDR3 is CASSLIDQGNYGYTF. Written as DNA, the CDR3 is TGCGCCAGCAGCTTGATTGACCAGGGGAACTATGGCTACACCTTC.

This chain joins TRBV6-5 and TRBJ1-2, with D perhaps matching TRBD1 (5 bases). Trimming stripped 5 bases from V and 2 bases from J, with 12 bases between. There are 14 residues in the CDR3. Germline V gene lookup returns CDR1 MNHEY and CDR2 SVGAGI. The CDR3 protein is CASSTSRVNYGYTF. The DNA of the CDR3 is TGTGCCAGCAGTACCTCCAGGGTGAACTATGGCTACACCTTC.

This chain connects TRBV7-8 to TRBJ2-7; 7 bases map to TRBD1. Germline V CDR1 and CDR2: SGHVS, FQNEAQ. With 4 bases clipped from V and 3 bases from J, the junction kept 12 bases outside the gene matches. The CDR3 has 16 residues. This CDR3 is CASSSSYRSGGYEQYF. CDR3 sequence (DNA): TGTGCCAGCAGCTCCTCCTATAGGTCAGGGGGCTACGAGCAGTACTTC. The complete variable domain, with remaining parts taken from reference TRBV7-8 and TRBJ2-7, reads GAGVSQSPRYKVAKRGQDVALRCDPISGHVSLFWYQQALGQGPEFLTYFQNEAQLDKSGLPSDRFFAERPEGSVSTLKIQRTQQEDSAVYLCASSSSYRSGGYEQYFGPGTRLTVT.

The chain uses TRBV3-1 (or the pseudogene TRBV3-2) and TRBJ2-7, with 13 bases identical to TRBD2. CDR1 and CDR2 (germline): LGHDT, YNNKEL (reference sequence). The CDR3 loop spans 16 amino acids. With 3 bases clipped from V and 4 bases from J, the junction kept 6 bases outside the gene matches. CDR3 residues: CASSHGLAGALYEQYF. CDR3 in DNA: TGTGCCAGCAGCCACGGACTAGCGGGAGCCCTTTACGAGCAGTACTTC.